This TCR beta chain was captured by sequencing in a study of T cell responses to AZD1222 COVID-19 vaccine. Assay used: immunoSEQ multiplex PCR; TCRdb lists only in-frame clones, some missing. The sample holds about 76,000 clones, roughly 80% seen once. Notes on the study in general: Samples come after the peak T cell response, not at day 14.

V was pared by 0 bases and J by 4 bases, with 12 bases between. This CDR3 is built from 16 residues. From germline, CDR1 is SNHLY and CDR2 FYNNEI. As to this clone: Antigen specificity is unknown.

J is TRBJ2-2 and V is TRBV2; weak D call: TRBD1 (6 bases). Sample: peripheral blood, taken 28 days after the second dose of the MenACWY control vaccine. The clonotype was recovered from an adult who received the MenACWY meningococcal vaccine as a control. The CDR3 nucleotides are TGTGCCAGCAGTGAAGCAGGCAGGGGAAGCACCGGGGAGCTGTTTTTT. This sequence encodes CASSEAGRGSTGELFF.